This TCR beta chain was found in a study of shared clonotypes between healthy human individuals. About the study: Donor composition was a couple of women and a few men, aged 18 to 49.

Donors comprised healthy HIV-negative adults lacking recent acute infections or vaccinations. Study-wide points: Tissues were not sampled, only blood, and their repertoires likely differ.

The CDR3 consists of 14 residues. V trimming: 4 bases; J trimming: 2 bases; junction bases outside the gene matches: 3. Germline V gene data show CDR1 as SGHRS and CDR2 as YFSETQ. This clone was detected once. The antigen remains unidentified. The same CDR3 is also encoded by other DNA sequences in this sample. A deep-level run was used for the assay. The method was immunoSEQ multiplex PCR; TCRdb's version includes in-frame clones alone and lacks a portion of them. The sample contains some 500,000 clones, roughly three quarters of which appear only once. The chain uses TRBV5-1 and TRBJ1-2, with 9 nucleotides matching TRBD1. The sequence was collected from a woman aged 35 to 49 in good health. Some clones in this sample may be carry-over from other donors' samples. Sequences were obtained from PBMCs. CDR3 DNA: TGCGCCAGCAGCCCCGGGACAGGGAACTATGGCTACACCTTC. Translated: CASSPGTGNYGYTF.